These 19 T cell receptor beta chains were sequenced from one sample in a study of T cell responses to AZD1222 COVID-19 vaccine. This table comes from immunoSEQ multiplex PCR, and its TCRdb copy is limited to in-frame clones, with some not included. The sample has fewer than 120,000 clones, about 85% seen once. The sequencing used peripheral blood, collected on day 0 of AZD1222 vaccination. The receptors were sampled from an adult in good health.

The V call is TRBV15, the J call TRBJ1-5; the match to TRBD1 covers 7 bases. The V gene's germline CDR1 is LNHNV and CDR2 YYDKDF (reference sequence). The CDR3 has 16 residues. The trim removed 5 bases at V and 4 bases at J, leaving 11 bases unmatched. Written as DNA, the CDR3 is TGTGCCACCAGCTTGGTGGGGCAGGGGGGGAATCAGCCCCAGCATTTT. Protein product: CATSLVGQGGNQPQHF.

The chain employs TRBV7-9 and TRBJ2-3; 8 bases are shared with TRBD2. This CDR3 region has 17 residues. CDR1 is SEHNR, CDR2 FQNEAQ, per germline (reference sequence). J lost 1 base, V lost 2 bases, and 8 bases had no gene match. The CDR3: CASSLLTGGPGTDTQYF. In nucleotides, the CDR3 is TGTGCCAGCAGCTTATTAACGGGAGGGCCTGGCACAGATACGCAGTATTTT.

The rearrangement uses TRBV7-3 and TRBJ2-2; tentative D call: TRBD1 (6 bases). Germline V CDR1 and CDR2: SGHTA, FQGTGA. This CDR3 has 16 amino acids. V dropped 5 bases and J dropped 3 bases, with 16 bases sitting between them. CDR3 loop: CASSPSLTGHTGELFF. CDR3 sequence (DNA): TGTGCCAGCAGCCCCAGTTTAACAGGGCACACCGGGGAGCTGTTTTTT.

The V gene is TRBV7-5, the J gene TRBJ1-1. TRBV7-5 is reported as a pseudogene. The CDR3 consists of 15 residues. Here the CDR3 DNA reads TGTGCCAGAAGCGAGAGGGGTTATGGGAACACTGAAGCTTTCTTT. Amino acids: CARSERGYGNTEAFF.

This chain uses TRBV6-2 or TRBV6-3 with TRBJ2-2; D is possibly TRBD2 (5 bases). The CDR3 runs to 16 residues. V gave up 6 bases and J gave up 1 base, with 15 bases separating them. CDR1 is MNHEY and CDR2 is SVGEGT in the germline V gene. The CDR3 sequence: CASSPLRGGNTGELFF. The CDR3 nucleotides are TGTGCCAGCAGCCCTCTGCGCGGAGGGAACACCGGGGAGCTGTTTTTT.

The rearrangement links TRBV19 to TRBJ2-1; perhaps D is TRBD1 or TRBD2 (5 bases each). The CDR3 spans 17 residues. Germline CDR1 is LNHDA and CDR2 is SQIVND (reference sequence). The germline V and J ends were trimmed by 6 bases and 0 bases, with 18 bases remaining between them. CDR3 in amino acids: CASRRPPGAGSYNEQFF. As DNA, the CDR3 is TGTGCCAGTAGACGGCCCCCCGGGGCCGGCTCCTACAATGAGCAGTTCTTC.

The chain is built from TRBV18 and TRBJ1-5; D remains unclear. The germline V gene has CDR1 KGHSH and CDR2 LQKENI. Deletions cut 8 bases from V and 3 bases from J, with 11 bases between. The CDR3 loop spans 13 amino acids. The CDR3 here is CASAGGNNQPQHF. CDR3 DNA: TGTGCCAGCGCAGGCGGAAACAATCAGCCCCAGCATTTT. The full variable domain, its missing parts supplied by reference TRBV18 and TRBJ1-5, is NAGVMQNPRHLVRRRGQEARLRCSPMKGHSHVYWYRQLPEEGLKFMVYLQKENIIDESGMPKERFSAEFPKEGPSILRIQQVVRGDSAAYFCASAGGNNQPQHFGDGTRLSIL.

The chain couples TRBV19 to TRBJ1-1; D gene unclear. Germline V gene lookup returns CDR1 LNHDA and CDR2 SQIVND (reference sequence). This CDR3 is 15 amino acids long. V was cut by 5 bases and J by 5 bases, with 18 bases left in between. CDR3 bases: TGTGCCAGTAGTTACATTGGGAGCCGCGGGACTGAAGCTTTCTTT. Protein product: CASSYIGSRGTEAFF. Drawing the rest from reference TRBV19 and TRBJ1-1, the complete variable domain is DGGITQSPKYLFRKEGQNVTLSCEQNLNHDAMYWYRQDPGQGLRLIYYSQIVNDFQKGDIAEGYSVSREKKESFPLTVTSAQKNPTAFYLCASSYIGSRGTEAFFGQGTRLTVV.

The chain's CDR3 is CASSQEKQGGYNEQFF. The DNA for the CDR3 is TGCGCCAGCAGCCAAGAGAAACAGGGGGGGTACAATGAGCAGTTCTTC. This rearrangement joins TRBV4-1 to TRBJ2-1, with a tentative D call TRBD1 (8 bases). The V gene lost 0 bases and the J gene lost 4 bases, with 13 bases spanning the gap. The CDR3 has 16 amino acids. Germline V gives CDR1 MGHRA, CDR2 YSYEKL.

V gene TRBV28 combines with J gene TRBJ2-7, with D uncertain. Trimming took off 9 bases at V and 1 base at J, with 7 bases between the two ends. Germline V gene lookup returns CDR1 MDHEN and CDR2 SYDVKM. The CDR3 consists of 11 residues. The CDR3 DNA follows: TGTGCCAGTGGGGAATCCTACGAGCAGTACTTC. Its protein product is CASGESYEQYF.

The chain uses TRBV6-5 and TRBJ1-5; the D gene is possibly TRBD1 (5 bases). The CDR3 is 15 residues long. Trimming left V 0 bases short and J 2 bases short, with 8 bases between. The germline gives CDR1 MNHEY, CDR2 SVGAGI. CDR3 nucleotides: TGTGCCAGCAGTTACTCCTGGGGGGGCAATCAGCCCCAGCATTTT. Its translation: CASSYSWGGNQPQHF.

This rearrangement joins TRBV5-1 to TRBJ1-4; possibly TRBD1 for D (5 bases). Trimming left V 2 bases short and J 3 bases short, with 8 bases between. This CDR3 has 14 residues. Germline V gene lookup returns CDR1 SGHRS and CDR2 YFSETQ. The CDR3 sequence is CASSFGGSNEKLFF. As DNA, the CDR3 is TGCGCCAGCAGCTTCGGGGGATCTAATGAAAAACTGTTTTTT.

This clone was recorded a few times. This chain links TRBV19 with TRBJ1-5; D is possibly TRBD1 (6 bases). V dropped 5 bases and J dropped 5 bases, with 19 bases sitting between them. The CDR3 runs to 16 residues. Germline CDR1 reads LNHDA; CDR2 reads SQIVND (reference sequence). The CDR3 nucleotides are TGTGCCAGTAGTTACCTCCTGGGGGGCTGGTATCAGCCCCAGCATTTT. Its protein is CASSYLLGGWYQPQHF.

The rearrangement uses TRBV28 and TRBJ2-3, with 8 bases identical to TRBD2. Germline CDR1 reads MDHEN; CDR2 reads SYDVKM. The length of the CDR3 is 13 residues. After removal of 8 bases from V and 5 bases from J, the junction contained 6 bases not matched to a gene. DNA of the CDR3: TGTGCCAGCTGCCCCGGGGGGGAAGATACGCAGTATTTT. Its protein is CASCPGGEDTQYF.

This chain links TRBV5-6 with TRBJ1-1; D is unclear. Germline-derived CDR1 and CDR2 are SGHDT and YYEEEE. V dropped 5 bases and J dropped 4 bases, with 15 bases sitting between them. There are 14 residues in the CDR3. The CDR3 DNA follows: TGTGCCAGCAGTCCGTCCGGGGTAGGCACTGAAGCTTTCTTT. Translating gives CASSPSGVGTEAFF.

As DNA, the CDR3 is TGTGCCAGTAGTATGAACAGGCCGGCCTCTGGAAACACCATATATTTT. Its translation is CASSMNRPASGNTIYF. The chain recombines TRBV19 with TRBJ1-3; a weak D match, TRBD1 (5 bases). The CDR3 totals 16 residues. Germline CDR1 and CDR2: LNHDA and SQIVND (reference sequence). Between the trimmed V and J ends, which lost 3 bases and 0 bases, there was a span of 12 bases.

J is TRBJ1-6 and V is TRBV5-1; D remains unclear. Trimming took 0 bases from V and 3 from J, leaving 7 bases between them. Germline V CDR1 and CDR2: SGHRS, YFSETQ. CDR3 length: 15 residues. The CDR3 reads CASSLGQNYNSPLHF. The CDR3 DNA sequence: TGCGCCAGCAGCTTGGGGCAAAACTATAATTCACCCCTCCACTTT.

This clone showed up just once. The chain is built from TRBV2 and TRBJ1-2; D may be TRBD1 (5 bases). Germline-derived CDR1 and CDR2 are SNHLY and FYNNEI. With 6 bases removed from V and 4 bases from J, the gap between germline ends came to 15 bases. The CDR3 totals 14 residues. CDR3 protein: CASSPGRAGYGYTF. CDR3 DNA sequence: TGTGCCAGCAGCCCGGGACGCGCGGGCTATGGCTACACCTTC.

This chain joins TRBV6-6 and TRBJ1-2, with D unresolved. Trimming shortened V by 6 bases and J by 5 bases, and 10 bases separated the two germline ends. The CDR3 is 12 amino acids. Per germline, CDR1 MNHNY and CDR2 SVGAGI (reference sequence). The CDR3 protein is CASSTGGYGYTF. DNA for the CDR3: TGTGCCAGCAGCACCGGTGGGTATGGCTACACCTTC.